A single sample is the source of the 11 T cell receptor beta chains below, sequenced in a study of T cell responses to AZD1222 COVID-19 vaccine. Generated by immunoSEQ multiplex PCR, the TCRdb table keeps only in-frame clones and is missing some. The data hold some 150,000 clones, with approximately 94% observed a single time. The starting material was peripheral blood, obtained on day 0 of AZD1222 vaccination. Receptor source: an adult in good health.

The chain joins TRBV19 to TRBJ1-3, with D tentatively TRBD1 (5 bases). The V end lost 2 bases, the J end lost 0 bases, and 14 bases lay between the germline ends. The CDR3 sequence is 17 residues long. The germline gives CDR1 LNHDA, CDR2 SQIVND (reference sequence). CDR3 residues: CASSIYRGAGSGNTIYF. CDR3 sequence (DNA): TGTGCCAGTAGTATATACCGAGGGGCCGGCTCTGGAAACACCATATATTTT.

V and J are TRBV12-3 or TRBV12-4 and TRBJ1-1; a weak D match, TRBD1 (6 bases). The CDR3 spans 13 residues. With 6 bases removed from V and 6 bases from J, the gap between germline ends came to 14 bases. This CDR3 reads CASSPQGKAEAFF. CDR3 coding DNA: TGTGCCAGCAGCCCACAGGGCAAAGCTGAAGCTTTCTTT.

The rearrangement joins TRBV19 to TRBJ2-3; TRBD1 matches 7 bases. The CDR3 spans 15 residues. The V gene end was trimmed by 3 bases and the J gene end by 4 bases; junction bases not matched to a gene: 7. Germline CDR1 is LNHDA and CDR2 is SQIVND (reference sequence). The chain's CDR3 is CASSIPHRGPDTQYF. In nucleotides, the CDR3 is TGTGCCAGTAGTATCCCGCACAGGGGACCAGATACGCAGTATTTT.

This rearrangement joins TRBV7-9 to TRBJ1-6; D remains unclear. The CDR3 extends over 14 amino acids. Trimming stripped 1 base from V and 9 bases from J, with 10 bases between. In germline, CDR1 is SEHNR, CDR2 FQNEAQ (reference sequence). The CDR3 reads CASSLDSVGSPLHF. CDR3 nucleotide sequence: TGTGCCAGCAGCTTAGATTCGGTTGGTTCACCCCTCCACTTT.

This sequence joins TRBV4-1 and TRBJ1-3; no clear D gene. Germline loops: CDR1 MGHRA, CDR2 YSYEKL. Deletions cut 4 bases from V and 5 bases from J, with 24 bases between. The CDR3 is 18 amino acids. CDR3 DNA sequence: TGCGCCAGCAGCCCCCCAATTGGAAGGCGTTGTCGTAGAAACACCATATATTTT. This codes for CASSPPIGRRCRRNTIYF.

The chain is built from TRBV7-6 and TRBJ1-1; a weak D match, TRBD1 (5 bases). CDR1 is SGHVS and CDR2 is FNYEAQ in the germline V gene. This CDR3 is 12 amino acids long. Trimming left V 5 bases short and J 4 bases short, with 8 bases between. CDR3 loop: CASSGGGTEAFF. For the CDR3, the DNA is TGTGCCAGCAGCGGGGGGGGCACTGAAGCTTTCTTT.

The chain employs TRBV30 and TRBJ1-2; 7 bases match TRBD1. Trimming took 0 bases from V and 1 from J; bases not matched to a gene: 2. This CDR3 comprises 14 residues. In germline, CDR1 is GTSNPN, CDR2 SVGIG (reference sequence). The CDR3 sequence: CAWSVAGGNYGYTF. For the CDR3, the DNA is TGTGCCTGGAGTGTAGCAGGGGGTAACTATGGCTACACCTTC.

The chain joins TRBV4-3 to TRBJ2-4; 8 bases map to TRBD1. In germline, CDR1 is LGHNA, CDR2 YSLEER. Losses at the gene ends were 4 bases for V and 2 bases for J; bases not matched to a gene: 16. CDR3 length equals 19 residues. In DNA, the CDR3 is TGCGCCAGCAGCCGAGACAGGGGACACCGCCCGGGGCCCAAAAACATTCAGTACTTC. It is translated as CASSRDRGHRPGPKNIQYF.

This clone showed up just once. The chain is built from TRBV28 and TRBJ1-2, with a weak D call TRBD1 (6 bases). Germline CDR1 reads MDHEN; CDR2 reads SYDVKM. The CDR3 loop spans 13 amino acids. The V end was cut by 7 bases, the J end by 12 bases, with 21 bases between. CDR3 in DNA: TGTGCCAGCAAAGGCGGGGGGCGAAGAGGTAACACCTTC. This gives the protein CASKGGGRRGNTF.

This chain connects TRBV18 to TRBJ1-2; maybe TRBD1 (5 bases). V lost 0 bases to trimming and J lost 6 bases, with 14 bases between them. The CDR3 consists of 15 residues. CDR1 KGHSH and CDR2 LQKENI come from the germline V gene. This chain's CDR3 is CASSPPDLGAHGYTF. The CDR3 DNA is TGTGCCAGCTCACCACCGGATTTAGGGGCGCATGGCTACACCTTC.

The chain has TRBV28 and TRBJ1-6; no definite D call. The CDR3 contains 13 residues. The germline V and J ends were trimmed by 6 bases and 7 bases, with 10 bases remaining between them. Germline CDR1 and CDR2: MDHEN and SYDVKM. The CDR3 bases are TGTGCCAGCAGGTCCGGGATAAATTCACCCCTCCACTTT. Its protein product is CASRSGINSPLHF.